A selection of T cell receptor beta chains follows, all from one sample in a study of OX40 agonist ivuxolimab in advanced cancers. The data were produced by immunoSEQ multiplex PCR, yet TCRdb's version contains in-frame clones alone and is incomplete. The data contain about 40,000 clones, around 88% of them singletons. Here the sequenced sample was CD4+ or CD8+ T cells sorted from blood, taken in a trial of the OX40 agonist ivuxolimab. The receptors originated from an adult with an advanced solid tumor such as melanoma, head and neck, liver or kidney cancer. The CDR3 runs from the conserved cysteine through the conserved F or W. D genes are given only for firm matches. Size is omitted from some rows. Given values are once, few, many or a class for expanded clones.

j_call v_call cdr3_length clone_size d_call cdr3_nt cdr3_aa
TRBJ2-5 TRBV28 14 . . TGTGCCAGCAGTTCGGACCGGATACAAGAGACCCAGTACTTC CASSSDRIQETQYF
TRBJ2-5 TRBV5-1 20 . . TGCGCCAGCAGCCCCCGATTAACCACGGGTAGAGGGCCCCTACAAGAGACCCAGTACTTC CASSPRLTTGRGPLQETQYF
TRBJ2-1 TRBV6-1 13 . . TGTGCCAGCAGGGACAAGAACCACAATGAGCAGTTCTTC CASRDKNHNEQFF
TRBJ2-1 TRBV7-6 13 . . TGTGCCAGCAGATCTCAGGGCTACAATGAGCAGTTCTTC CASRSQGYNEQFF
TRBJ1-1 TRBV13 14 few . TGTGCCAGCAGCTTAAGGGGGGCAGGGACTGAAGCTTTCTTT CASSLRGAGTEAFF
TRBJ2-5 TRBV11-2 13 . TRBD2 TGTGCCAGCAGTTTAACAGCGGGAGAGGTCCAGTACTTC CASSLTAGEVQYF
TRBJ2-3 TRBV5-1 15 . . TGCGCCAGCAGCCGTACGGTGAGGTCTTCAGATACGCAGTATTTT CASSRTVRSSDTQYF
TRBJ2-3 TRBV30 14 . TRBD1 TGTGCCTGGAGTCTAGGACAGGGGGGAGATACGCAGTATTTT CAWSLGQGGDTQYF
TRBJ2-3 TRBV19 17 . TRBD2 TGTGCCAGTAGTATGTTTGGGCTAGCGGCGAGCACAGATACGCAGTATTTT CASSMFGLAASTDTQYF
TRBJ2-1 TRBV14 14 . TRBD2 TGTGCCAGCAGCCAAATAGCGGGAGCGGGTGAGCAGTTCTTC CASSQIAGAGEQFF
TRBJ1-2 TRBV5-4 13 . . TGTGCCAGCAGCTTGGCGGCATCCTATGGCTACACCTTC CASSLAASYGYTF
TRBJ2-7 TRBV10-3 14 . . TGTGCCATCAGTGAGGGGCGGGAACTCTACGAGCAGTACTTC CAISEGRELYEQYF
TRBJ1-1 TRBV6-6 13 . . TGTGCCAGCAGCCCGGGTGTTATCACTGAAGCTTTCTTT CASSPGVITEAFF
TRBJ1-5 TRBV6-7 16 . . TGTGCCAGCAGTTACTCGCCTAGTCATAGCAATCAGCCCCAGCATTTT CASSYSPSHSNQPQHF
TRBJ2-7 TRBV29-1 14 once TRBD1 TGCAGCGCTGCGGGGACAGGAGTCTCCTACGAGCAGTACTTC CSAAGTGVSYEQYF
TRBJ2-1 TRBV4-1 15 . . TGCGCCAGCAGCCTAAAGTCCGTGCTCTCGGGGGAGCAGTTCTTC CASSLKSVLSGEQFF
TRBJ2-1 TRBV7-9 16 . TRBD2 TGTGCCAGCAGCCACGAGGCTAGCGGGAATTACAATGAGCAGTTCTTC CASSHEASGNYNEQFF
TRBJ2-2 TRBV12-5 15 . . TGTGCTAGTGGTTCAATAGTTGTAGGGCGAGAGGGAGCTGTTTTT CASGSIVVGREGAVF
TRBJ2-5 TRBV13 15 . . TGTGCCAGCAGCTTAAGGTTTTCGAGCGAAGAGACCCAGTACTTC CASSLRFSSEETQYF
TRBJ2-7 TRBV19 16 . TRBD1 TGTGCCAGTAGCGCCAGCACTAGGACAGGGGACTACGAGCAGTACTTC CASSASTRTGDYEQYF
TRBJ2-1 TRBV10-1 18 . TRBD2 TGCGCCAGCAGTGAGTCGGGACTAGCGGGAGGACCTCTCCATGAGCAGTTCTTC CASSESGLAGGPLHEQFF
TRBJ2-2 TRBV11-2 18 . TRBD2 TGTGCCAGCAGCCCCGGGACTAGCGGGAGGGGTGGTGGCGGGGAGCTGTTTTTT CASSPGTSGRGGGGELFF